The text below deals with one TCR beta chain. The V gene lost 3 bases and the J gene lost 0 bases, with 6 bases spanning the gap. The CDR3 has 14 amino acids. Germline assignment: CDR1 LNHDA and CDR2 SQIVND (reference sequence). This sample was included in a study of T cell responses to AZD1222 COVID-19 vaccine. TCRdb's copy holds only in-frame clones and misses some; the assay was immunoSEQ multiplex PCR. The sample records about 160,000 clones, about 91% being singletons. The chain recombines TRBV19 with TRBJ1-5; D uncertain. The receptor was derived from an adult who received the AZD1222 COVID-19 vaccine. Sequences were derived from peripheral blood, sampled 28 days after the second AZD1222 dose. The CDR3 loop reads CASSMGFSNQPQHF. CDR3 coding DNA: TGTGCCAGTAGTATGGGGTTTAGCAATCAGCCCCAGCATTTT. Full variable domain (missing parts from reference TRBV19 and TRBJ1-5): DGGITQSPKYLFRKEGQNVTLSCEQNLNHDAMYWYRQDPGQGLRLIYYSQIVNDFQKGDIAEGYSVSREKKESFPLTVTSAQKNPTAFYLCASSMGFSNQPQHFGDGTRLSIL.